This T cell receptor (beta chain) was retrieved from a study of vaccination and CD4 T cells after COVID-19. At the level of the study: Convalescent patients were SARS-CoV-2 positive by nasal swab PCR; about 9 mild, one severe. Study observations and caveats: Among convalescent patients, a median approximately 90% of reactive clones emerged only after vaccination.

Regarding treatment: roughly nine-day PBMC culture with coronavirus spike peptide pools or control peptides (ViraFEST assay). US Alpha, Beta and Delta variants postdated the positive PCR dates, which ran from March to December 2020. Trimming cost V 6 bases and J 3 bases, with 12 bases left between them. Per the germline V gene, CDR1 is SGHTA and CDR2 is FQGNSA. The CDR3 loop spans 13 amino acids. About this clonotype: Its antigen is unidentified.

Cultured CD4+ T cell DNA underwent sequencing with the Oncomine TCR Beta short-read assay. MiXCR was run by TCRdb on the PCR reads, yielding one entry per CDR3 protein. The sample shows 13,000 to 15,000 distinct CDR3 sequences, around 50% of them seen only once. The receptor was isolated from a human donor with COVID-19. The source was cultured CD4+ T cells from blood, collected after SARS-CoV-2 vaccination. The chain has TRBV7-2 and TRBJ2-7; D call uncertain. CDR3 bases: TGTGCCAGCAGTCTGAGACGGGTCTACGAGCAGTACTTC. Its translation is CASSLRRVYEQYF.